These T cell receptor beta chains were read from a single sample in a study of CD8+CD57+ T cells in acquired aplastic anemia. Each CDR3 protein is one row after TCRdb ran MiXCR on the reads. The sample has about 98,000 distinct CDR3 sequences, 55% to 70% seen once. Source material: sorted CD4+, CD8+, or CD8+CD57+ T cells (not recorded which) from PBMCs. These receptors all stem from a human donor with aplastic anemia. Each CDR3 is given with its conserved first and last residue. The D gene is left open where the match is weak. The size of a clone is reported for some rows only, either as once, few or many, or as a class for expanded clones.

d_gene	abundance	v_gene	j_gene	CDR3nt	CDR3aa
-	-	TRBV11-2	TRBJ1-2	TGTGCCAGCAGCTTAGAGGGCAGCTCGACACTCTATGGCTACACCTTC	CASSLEGSSTLYGYTF
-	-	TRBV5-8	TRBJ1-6	TGTGCCAGCAGCTTGGACGTCAGGGTGAATTCACCCCTCCACTTT	CASSLDVRVNSPLHF
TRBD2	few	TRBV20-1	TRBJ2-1	TGCAGTGCTAGAGGGCGGGGGAACAATGAGCAGTTCTTC	CSARGRGNNEQFF
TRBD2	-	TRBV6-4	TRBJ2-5	TGTGCCAGCAGCCCGACTAGCGGGGGTGCGGGGACCCAGTACTTC	CASSPTSGGAGTQYF
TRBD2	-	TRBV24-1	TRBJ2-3	TGTGCCACCAGTGATCCCGGGACTAGCGGGGGGTGGGATACGCAGTATTTT	CATSDPGTSGGWDTQYF
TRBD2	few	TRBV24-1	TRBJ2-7	TGTGCCACCAGTGATATTGGGCGGGAGGGTGCCTACGAGCAGTACTTC	CATSDIGREGAYEQYF
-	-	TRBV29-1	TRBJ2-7	TGCAGCGTTTCTACTTCAATACTCTCCTACGAGCAGTACTTC	CSVSTSILSYEQYF
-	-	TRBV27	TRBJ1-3	TGTGCCAGCGCCCCGGGACCTGGAAACATCATATATTTT	CASAPGPGNIIYF
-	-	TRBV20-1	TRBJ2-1	TGCAGTGCTAGAGGGGCGGGTAGGAATGAGCAGTTCTTC	CSARGAGRNEQFF
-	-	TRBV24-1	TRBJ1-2	TGTGCCACTAGTAAAGGGGGTTACTATGGCTACACCTTC	CATSKGGYYGYTF
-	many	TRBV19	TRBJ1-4	TGTGCCAGTAGTGGGGCCAACCATAATGAAAAACTGTTTTTT	CASSGANHNEKLFF
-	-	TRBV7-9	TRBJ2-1	TGTGCCAGCAGCGCCCTCTTGGGCGAGCAGTTCTTC	CASSALLGEQFF
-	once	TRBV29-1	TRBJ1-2	TGCAGCGCAAAGGACGGAGGCTATGGCTACACCTTC	CSAKDGGYGYTF
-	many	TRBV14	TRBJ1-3	TGTGCCAGCAGCCAAGAGGGACGGGCGGACACCATATATTTT	CASSQEGRADTIYF
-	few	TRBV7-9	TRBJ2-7	TGTGCCAGCAGCTTAAGTAGCAGGGGACGATCCTACGAGCAGTACTTC	CASSLSSRGRSYEQYF
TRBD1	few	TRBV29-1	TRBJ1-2	TGCAGCGTTGTTTTATTGGGACAGGGGAACTATGGCTACACCTTC	CSVVLLGQGNYGYTF
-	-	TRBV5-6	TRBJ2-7	TGTGCCAGCAGCTTGTACGCTGGTGGGAGCAGATACGAGCAGTACTTC	CASSLYAGGSRYEQYF
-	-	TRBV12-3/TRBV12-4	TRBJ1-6	TGTGCCAGCAGTCAGCTCGCCAATTCACCCCTCCACTTT	CASSQLANSPLHF
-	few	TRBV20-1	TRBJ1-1	TGCAGTGCTAGAGAGGGGGGAATGAACACTGAAGCTTTCTTT	CSAREGGMNTEAFF
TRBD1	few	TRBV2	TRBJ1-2	TGTGCCAGCAGTGACAGGGGGGACTATGGCTACACCTTC	CASSDRGDYGYTF
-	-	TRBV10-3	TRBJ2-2	TGTGCGGCCGCAAACACCGGGGAGCTGTTTTTT	CAAANTGELFF
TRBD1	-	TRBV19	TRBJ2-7	TGTGCCAGTACCAAACAACAGGGGTCCTACTACGAGCAGTACTTC	CASTKQQGSYYEQYF
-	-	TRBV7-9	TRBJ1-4	TGTGCCAGCAGTTCCCGACAGGCGGTAAAACTGTTTTTT	CASSSRQAVKLFF
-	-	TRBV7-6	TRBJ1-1	TGTGCCAGCAGCCGCTCACAGGTAACTGAAGCTTTCTTT	CASSRSQVTEAFF
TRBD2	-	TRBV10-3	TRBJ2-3	TGTGCCATCAGTGGCAGCGGGATCACAGATACGCAGTATTTT	CAISGSGITDTQYF
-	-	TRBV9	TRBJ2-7	TGTGCCAGCAGCGTAGGACAGAATCCCTCCTACGAGCAGTACTTC	CASSVGQNPSYEQYF
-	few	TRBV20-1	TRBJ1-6	TGCAGTGCTAGAGATCACCCAGGCTCACCCCTCCACTTT	CSARDHPGSPLHF
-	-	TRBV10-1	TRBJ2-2	TGCGCCAGCAGTGATGTGTTAGGGGCGAACACCGGGGAGCTGTTTTTT	CASSDVLGANTGELFF
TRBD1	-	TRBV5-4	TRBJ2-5	TGTGCCAGCAGCTTGGGGGGACAGGTTCAAGAGACCCAGTACTTC	CASSLGGQVQETQYF
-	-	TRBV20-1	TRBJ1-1	TGCAGTGCTATGGCAATGAACACTGAAGCTTTCTTT	CSAMAMNTEAFF
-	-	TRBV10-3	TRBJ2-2	TGTGCCATCAGTGAAACGGGGGACAGCACCGGGGAGCTGTTTTTT	CAISETGDSTGELFF
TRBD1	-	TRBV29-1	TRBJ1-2	TGCAGCGTTGAAAAGGGACAGGGGATTGGCAATGGCTACACCTTC	CSVEKGQGIGNGYTF
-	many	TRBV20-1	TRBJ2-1	TGCAGTGCTATGATCGAGCCTGAGCAGTTCTTC	CSAMIEPEQFF
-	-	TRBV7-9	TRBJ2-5	TGTGCCAGCAGCTTAGGCAGGGTTTCGGGAGAGACCCAGTACTTC	CASSLGRVSGETQYF
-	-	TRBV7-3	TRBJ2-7	TGTGCCAGCAGCTTCGGACCCTCCTCCGAGCAGTACTTC	CASSFGPSSEQYF
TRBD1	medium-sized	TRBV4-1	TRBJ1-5	TGCGCCAGCAGCCAAGAGACAGGGAGTTGGTCCCAGCATTTT	CASSQETGSWSQHF
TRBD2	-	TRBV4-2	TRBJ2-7	TGTGCCAGCAGCCAAGATCTAGCGGGGGGGCTCGAGCAGTACTTC	CASSQDLAGGLEQYF
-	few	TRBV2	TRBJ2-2	TGTGCCAGCAGCAGGAAGGGGAACACCGGGGAGCTGTTTTTT	CASSRKGNTGELFF
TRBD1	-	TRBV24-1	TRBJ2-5	TGTGCCACCAGTGATTTGCAACAGGGGCAAGAGACCCAGTACTTC	CATSDLQQGQETQYF
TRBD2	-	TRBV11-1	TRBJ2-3	TGTGCCAGCAGCTTAGGGCGTGAGCGGGGGAATACGCAGTATTTT	CASSLGRERGNTQYF
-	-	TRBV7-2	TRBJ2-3	TGTGCCAGCGGCTCGAACTATGATACGCAGTATTTT	CASGSNYDTQYF
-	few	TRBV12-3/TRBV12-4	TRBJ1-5	TGTGCCAGCAGTCCCACAGCATTCAATGGGCCCCAGCATTTT	CASSPTAFNGPQHF